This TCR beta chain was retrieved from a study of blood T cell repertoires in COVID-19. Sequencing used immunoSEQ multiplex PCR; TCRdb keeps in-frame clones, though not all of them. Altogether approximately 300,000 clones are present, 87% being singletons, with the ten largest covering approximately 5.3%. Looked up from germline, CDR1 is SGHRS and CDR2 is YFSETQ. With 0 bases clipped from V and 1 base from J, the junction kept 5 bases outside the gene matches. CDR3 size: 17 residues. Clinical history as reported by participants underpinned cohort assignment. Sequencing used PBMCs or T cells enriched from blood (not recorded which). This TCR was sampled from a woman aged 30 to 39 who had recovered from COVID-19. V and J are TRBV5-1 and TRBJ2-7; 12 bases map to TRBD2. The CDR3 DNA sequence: TGCGCCAGCAGCTTGGCGACTAGCGGGGGCGAATCCTACGAGCAGTACTTC. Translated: CASSLATSGGESYEQYF.